This entry concerns a single T cell receptor beta chain. This entry is derived from a study of monozygotic twins with inflammatory bowel disease. The CDR3 covers 14 residues. Germline lookup yields CDR1 SNHLY and CDR2 FYNNEI. TCRdb reprocessed the 5' RACE reads and reports one entry per CDR3 protein, with no DNA. This sample's table has about 93,000 distinct CDR3 sequences. Material: blood. This TCR was sampled from a human donor with ulcerative colitis or Crohn's disease, or a healthy co-twin of an affected twin (not recorded which). This chain uses TRBV2 with TRBJ2-3; TCRdb selects TRBD2, and the lack of DNA leaves this call unchecked. The CDR3: CATTAGESTDTQYF.